The 15 T cell receptor beta chains below come from one sample, sequenced in a study of PD-1 blockade in classical Hodgkin lymphoma. Brentuximab vedotin exposure varied among the patients, all of whom had relapsed after autologous stem cell transplantation. Repertoires were generated with immunoSEQ multiplex PCR, while TCRdb's copy carries only in-frame clones and drops some. Of 40,000 to 65,000 clones in the sample, more than 65% were seen once. Sequenced material: peripheral blood mononuclear cells (PBMCs), taken at baseline. The receptors shown here come from a human donor with classical Hodgkin lymphoma.

The genes are TRBV2 and TRBJ1-2; 9 nucleotides line up with TRBD1. The CDR3 runs to 14 residues. J was trimmed by 4 bases and V by 3 bases; bases with no gene match: 3. Germline assignment: CDR1 SNHLY and CDR2 FYNNEI. The chain's CDR3 is CASSETGGRYGYTF. The CDR3 coding sequence is TGTGCCAGCAGTGAGACAGGGGGTCGCTATGGCTACACCTTC. Based on the CDR3 plus reference TRBV2 and TRBJ1-2, the full variable domain is EPEVTQTPSHQVTQMGQEVILRCVPISNHLYFYWYRQILGQKVEFLVSFYNNEISEKSEIFDDQFSVERPDGSNFTLKIRSTKLEDSAMYFCASSETGGRYGYTFGSGTRLTVV.

This clone came up once. V usage is TRBV10-3 and J usage is TRBJ1-6, with D uncertain. V lost 8 bases and J lost 7, with 3 bases in between. This CDR3 contains 10 residues. CDR1 and CDR2 (germline): ENHRY, SYGVKD. CDR3 DNA: TGTGCCATCGGAAATTCACCCCTCCACTTT. Translated: CAIGNSPLHF.

This clone has more than one count but fewer than ten. The chain is built from TRBV7-8 and TRBJ1-1, with a possible D match to TRBD1 (5 bases). Trimming removed 4 bases from V and 0 bases from J, with 6 bases in between. There are 13 residues in the CDR3. The germline CDR1 and CDR2 sequences are SGHVS and FQNEAQ. CDR3 sequence reads: CASSWDLNTEAFF. DNA of the CDR3: TGTGCCAGCAGCTGGGACTTGAACACTGAAGCTTTCTTT.

The chain uses TRBV15 and TRBJ1-2, with D uncertain. Trimming took 2 bases from V and 4 from J, leaving 14 bases between them. Per germline, CDR1 LNHNV and CDR2 YYDKDF (reference sequence). The CDR3 is 15 amino acids. CDR3 sequence (DNA): TGTGCCACCAGCAGATCACCCGGGAGCCCCTATGGCTACACCTTC. This translates into CATSRSPGSPYGYTF.

The chain carries TRBV28 and TRBJ1-1; D might be TRBD1 (6 bases). Germline-derived CDR1 and CDR2 are MDHEN and SYDVKM. Trimming cost V 5 bases and J 3 bases, with 10 bases left between them. This CDR3 region has 13 residues. CDR3 residues: CASSTGQHTEAFF. Here the CDR3 DNA reads TGTGCCAGCAGTACTGGACAGCACACTGAAGCTTTCTTT.

The chain uses TRBV5-4 and TRBJ2-3; possibly TRBD2 for D (7 bases). Germline CDR1 is SGHNT and CDR2 is YYREEE (reference sequence). V lost 6 bases and J lost 2, with 19 bases in between. The CDR3 spans 16 residues. The CDR3 is CASTEGRDTFTDTQYF. CDR3 DNA: TGTGCCAGCACCGAGGGGAGGGACACCTTCACAGATACGCAGTATTTT.

This clone was observed a handful of times. V is TRBV29-1 and J is TRBJ1-1; D ambiguous. Germline V gives CDR1 SQVTM, CDR2 ANQGSEA. V lost 7 bases, J lost 3 bases, and 12 bases lay in between. This CDR3 spans 12 amino acids. CDR3 in amino acids: CSGWEGDTEAFF. The CDR3 coding sequence is TGCAGCGGTTGGGAAGGAGACACTGAAGCTTTCTTT.

This clone occurred once. This rearrangement joins TRBV7-9 to TRBJ2-7, with 9 bases lining up with TRBD2. With 5 bases clipped from V and 0 bases from J, the junction kept 14 bases outside the gene matches. CDR1 and CDR2 (germline): SEHNR, FQNEAQ (reference sequence). The CDR3 length is 18 residues. The CDR3 reads CASSARRREGTSSYEQYF. The CDR3 DNA is TGTGCCAGCAGCGCCCGCCGGCGGGAGGGGACAAGCTCCTACGAGCAGTACTTC.

This clone was recorded a few times. DNA for the CDR3: TGCGCCAGCAGCCTCGGGCTAGCGGGAGACCGGGAGCTGTTTTTT. Translated: CASSLGLAGDRELFF. The V call is TRBV4-3, the J call TRBJ2-2; 10 bases line up with TRBD2. The trim removed 4 bases at V and 9 bases at J, leaving 8 bases unmatched. There are 15 residues in the CDR3. CDR1 LGHNA and CDR2 YSLEER come from the germline V gene.

The rearrangement uses TRBV7-6 and TRBJ2-5, with D possibly TRBD1 on 7 matching bases. The germline V gene encodes CDR1 SGHVS and CDR2 FNYEAQ. Trimming stripped 4 bases from V and 5 bases from J, with 17 bases between. The CDR3 consists of 15 residues. The CDR3: CASSSGQPGGETQYF. In DNA, the CDR3 is TGTGCCAGCAGCTCGGGACAGCCTGGAGGGGAGACCCAGTACTTC.

The V and J genes are TRBV19 and TRBJ2-2; D is unresolved. CDR3 length: 15 amino acids. The ends were cut back, 0 bases at V and 0 bases at J, with 5 bases in the middle. From germline, CDR1 is LNHDA and CDR2 SQIVND (reference sequence). This chain's CDR3 is CASSIETANTGELFF. CDR3 nucleotides: TGTGCCAGTAGTATAGAGACGGCGAACACCGGGGAGCTGTTTTTT.

This clone was detected only a few times. This chain connects TRBV27 to TRBJ2-1; no clear D. Trimming pared 7 bases from V and 2 bases from J, leaving 15 bases between. This CDR3 has 15 amino acids. The germline V gene encodes CDR1 MNHEY and CDR2 SMNVEV (reference sequence). The CDR3 region is CASTVGGLAYNEQFF. DNA for the CDR3: TGTGCCAGCACTGTAGGTGGGCTAGCCTACAATGAGCAGTTCTTC.

Only a few counts were recorded for this clone. The chain uses TRBV6-5 and TRBJ2-2; D is tentatively TRBD1 or TRBD2 (5 bases each). CDR1 is MNHEY and CDR2 is SVGAGI in the germline V gene. The germline V and J ends were trimmed by 2 bases and 8 bases, with 12 bases remaining between them. This CDR3 is 14 amino acids long. For the CDR3, the DNA is TGTGCCAGCAGTTACCTACTAGGGGAGGGGGAGCTGTTTTTT. Translation: CASSYLLGEGELFF.

This chain connects TRBV10-3 to TRBJ2-3, with 9 bases matching TRBD1. The CDR3 is made up of 14 amino acids. With V trimmed by 8 bases and J by 6 bases, 9 bases remained unmatched. Germline V gene lookup returns CDR1 ENHRY and CDR2 SYGVKD. The CDR3 DNA reads as TGTGCCATCGGAGGACAGGGGTTCTATGATACGCAGTATTTT. Translated: CAIGGQGFYDTQYF.

The CDR3 DNA reads as TGTGCCAGCAGCTTAGACGGAAACTCCTACGAGCAGTACGTC. Residues: CASSLDGNSYEQYV. The chain is built from TRBV7-9 and TRBJ2-7; no clear D. This CDR3 has 14 amino acids. Germline V gene lookup returns CDR1 SEHNR and CDR2 FQNEAQ (reference sequence). Trimming shortened V by 1 base and J by 0 bases, and 7 bases separated the two germline ends.